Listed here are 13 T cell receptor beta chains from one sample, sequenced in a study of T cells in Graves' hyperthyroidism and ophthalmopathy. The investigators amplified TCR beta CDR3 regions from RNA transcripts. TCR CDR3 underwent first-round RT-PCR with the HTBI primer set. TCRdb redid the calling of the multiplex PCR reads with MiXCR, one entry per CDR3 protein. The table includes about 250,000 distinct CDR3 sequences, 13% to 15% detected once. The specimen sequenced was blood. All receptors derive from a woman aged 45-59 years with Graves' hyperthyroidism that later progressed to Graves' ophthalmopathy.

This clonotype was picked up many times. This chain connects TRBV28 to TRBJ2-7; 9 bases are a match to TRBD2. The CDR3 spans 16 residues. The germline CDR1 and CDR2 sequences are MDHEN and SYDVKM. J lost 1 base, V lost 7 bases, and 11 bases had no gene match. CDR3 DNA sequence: TGTGCCAGCATCTCATGGGCTAGCGGGACTTCCTACGAGCAGTACTTC. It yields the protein CASISWASGTSYEQYF. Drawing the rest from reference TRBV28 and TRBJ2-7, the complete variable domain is DVKVTQSSRYLVKRTGEKVFLECVQDMDHENMFWYRQDPGLGLRLIYFSYDVKMKEKGDIPEGYSVSREKKERFSLILESASTNQTSMYLCASISWASGTSYEQYFGPGTRLTVT.

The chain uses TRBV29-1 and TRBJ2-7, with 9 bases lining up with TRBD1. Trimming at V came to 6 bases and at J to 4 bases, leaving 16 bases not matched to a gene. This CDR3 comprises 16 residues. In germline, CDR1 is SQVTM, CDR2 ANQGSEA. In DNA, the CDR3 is TGCAGCGTGGACCAGAGAGGGACAGGGAACCCATACGAGCAGTACTTC. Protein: CSVDQRGTGNPYEQYF.

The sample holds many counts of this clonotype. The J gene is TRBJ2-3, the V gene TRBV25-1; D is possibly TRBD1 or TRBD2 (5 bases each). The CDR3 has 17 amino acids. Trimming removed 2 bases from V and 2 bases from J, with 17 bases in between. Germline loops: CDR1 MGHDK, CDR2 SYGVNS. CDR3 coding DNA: TGTGCCAGCAGTGAACCTGCGGGCAGGGTGGACACAGATACGCAGTATTTT. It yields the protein CASSEPAGRVDTDTQYF. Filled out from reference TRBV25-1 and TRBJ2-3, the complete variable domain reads EADIYQTPRYLVIGTGKKITLECSQTMGHDKMYWYQQDPGMELHLIHYSYGVNSTEKGDLSSESTVSRIRTEHFPLTLESARPSHTSQYLCASSEPAGRVDTDTQYFGPGTRLTVL.

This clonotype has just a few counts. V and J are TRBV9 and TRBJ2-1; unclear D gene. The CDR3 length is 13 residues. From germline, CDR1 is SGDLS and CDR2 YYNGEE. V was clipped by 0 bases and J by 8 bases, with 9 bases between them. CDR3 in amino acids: CASSVAVLDEQFF. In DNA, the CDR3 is TGTGCCAGCAGCGTAGCGGTGTTGGATGAGCAGTTCTTC.

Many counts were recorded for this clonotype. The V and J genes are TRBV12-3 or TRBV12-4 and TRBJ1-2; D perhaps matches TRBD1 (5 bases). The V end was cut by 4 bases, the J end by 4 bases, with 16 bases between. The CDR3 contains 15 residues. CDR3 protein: CASSWTGTDLYGYTF. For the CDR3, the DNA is TGTGCCAGCAGTTGGACCGGGACGGACCTCTATGGCTACACCTTC.

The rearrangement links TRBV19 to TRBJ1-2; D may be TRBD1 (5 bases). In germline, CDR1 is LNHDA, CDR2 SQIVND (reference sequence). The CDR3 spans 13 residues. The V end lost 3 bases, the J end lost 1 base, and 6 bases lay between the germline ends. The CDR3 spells CASSIGGNYGYTF. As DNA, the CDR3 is TGTGCCAGTAGTATCGGGGGTAACTATGGCTACACCTTC. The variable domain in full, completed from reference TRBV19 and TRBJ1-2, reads DGGITQSPKYLFRKEGQNVTLSCEQNLNHDAMYWYRQDPGQGLRLIYYSQIVNDFQKGDIAEGYSVSREKKESFPLTVTSAQKNPTAFYLCASSIGGNYGYTFGSGTRLTVV.

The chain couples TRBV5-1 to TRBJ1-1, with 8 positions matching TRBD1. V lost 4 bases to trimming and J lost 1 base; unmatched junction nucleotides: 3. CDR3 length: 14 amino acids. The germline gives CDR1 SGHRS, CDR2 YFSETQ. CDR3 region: CASSPQGANTEAFF. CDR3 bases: TGCGCCAGCAGCCCGCAGGGGGCGAACACTGAAGCTTTCTTT.

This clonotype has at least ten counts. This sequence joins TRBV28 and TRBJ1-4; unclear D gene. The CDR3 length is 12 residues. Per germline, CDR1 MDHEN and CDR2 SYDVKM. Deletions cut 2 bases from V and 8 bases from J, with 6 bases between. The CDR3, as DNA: TGTGCCAGCAGTTTAGTTGGGGAAAAACTGTTTTTT. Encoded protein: CASSLVGEKLFF.

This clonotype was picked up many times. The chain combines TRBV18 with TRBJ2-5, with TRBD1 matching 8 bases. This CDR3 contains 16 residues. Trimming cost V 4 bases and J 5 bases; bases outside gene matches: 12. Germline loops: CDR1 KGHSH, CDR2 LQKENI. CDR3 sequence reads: CASSLADRALGETQYF. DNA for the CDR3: TGTGCCAGCTCACTGGCGGACAGGGCCCTGGGGGAGACCCAGTACTTC.

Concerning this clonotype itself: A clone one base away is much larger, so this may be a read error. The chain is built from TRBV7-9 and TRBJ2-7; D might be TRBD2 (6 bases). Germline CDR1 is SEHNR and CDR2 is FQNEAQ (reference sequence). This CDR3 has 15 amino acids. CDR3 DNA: TGTACCAGCAGCCCCACCGGGACTGAAGCCTACGAGCAGTACTTC. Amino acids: CTSSPTGTEAYEQYF.

The CDR3 bases are TGCAGTGCTGAGACGCGGGGTGGTTCTAGCACAGATACGCAGTATTTT. It translates to CSAETRGGSSTDTQYF. This chain links TRBV20-1 with TRBJ2-3; the D gene is possibly TRBD2 (6 bases). In germline, CDR1 is DFQATT, CDR2 SNEGSKA (reference sequence). Deletions cut 5 bases from V and 0 bases from J, with 18 bases between. This CDR3 comprises 16 residues.

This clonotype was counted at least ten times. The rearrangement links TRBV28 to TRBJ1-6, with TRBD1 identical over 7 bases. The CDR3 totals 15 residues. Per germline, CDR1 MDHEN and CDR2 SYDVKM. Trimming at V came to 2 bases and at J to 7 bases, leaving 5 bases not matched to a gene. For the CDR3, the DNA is TGTGCCAGCAGTTTAACGACAGGGACCAATTCACCCCTCCACTTT. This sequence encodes CASSLTTGTNSPLHF. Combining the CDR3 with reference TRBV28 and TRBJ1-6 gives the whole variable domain DVKVTQSSRYLVKRTGEKVFLECVQDMDHENMFWYRQDPGLGLRLIYFSYDVKMKEKGDIPEGYSVSREKKERFSLILESASTNQTSMYLCASSLTTGTNSPLHFGNGTRLTVT.

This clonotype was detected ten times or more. The CDR3 is CASSTRTVDGANVLTF. CDR3 nucleotide sequence: TGTGCCAGCAGTACACGGACAGTTGATGGGGCCAACGTCCTGACTTTC. The V and J genes are TRBV12-3 or TRBV12-4 and TRBJ2-6; a weak D match, TRBD1 (6 bases). With 5 bases removed from V and 3 bases from J, the gap between germline ends came to 14 bases. The length of the CDR3 is 16 residues.